What follows is one TCR beta chain and its context. Antigen specificity is unknown. This specimen belongs to a study of cytomegalovirus exposure and HLA in healthy donors. General study points: Later, an analysis found that TCR clusters from the first cohort tended to co-occur in the roughly 120 validation repertoires. With high specificity and sensitivity, the classifier reportedly diagnosed cytomegalovirus status. In vitro, a few CMV-associated chains proved specific for CMV antigens.

Donors were drawn from the approximately 110-subject validation cohort, separate from the roughly 700-subject first cohort. Profiling relied on immunoSEQ multiplex PCR, and the TCRdb table lists in-frame clones only, not all of them. Here the sample spans over 150,000 clones, just over 85% being singletons. This CDR3 comprises 15 residues. Germline-derived CDR1 and CDR2 are SGHNT and YYREEE (reference sequence). Trimming cost V 3 bases and J 7 bases; bases outside gene matches: 9. The genes are TRBV5-4 and TRBJ1-1; 10 nucleotides match TRBD1. Material: PBMCs. This clonotype originated in a human donor in good health. The CDR3 here is CASSSRQGAYGEAFF. The CDR3 coding sequence is TGTGCCAGCAGCTCCAGACAGGGGGCGTATGGTGAAGCTTTCTTT. Complete variable domain (other parts from reference TRBV5-4 and TRBJ1-1): ETGVTQSPTHLIKTRGQQVTLRCSSQSGHNTVSWYQQALGQGPQFIFQYYREEENGRGNFPPRFSGLQFPNYSSELNVNALELDDSALYLCASSSRQGAYGEAFFGQGTRLTVV.